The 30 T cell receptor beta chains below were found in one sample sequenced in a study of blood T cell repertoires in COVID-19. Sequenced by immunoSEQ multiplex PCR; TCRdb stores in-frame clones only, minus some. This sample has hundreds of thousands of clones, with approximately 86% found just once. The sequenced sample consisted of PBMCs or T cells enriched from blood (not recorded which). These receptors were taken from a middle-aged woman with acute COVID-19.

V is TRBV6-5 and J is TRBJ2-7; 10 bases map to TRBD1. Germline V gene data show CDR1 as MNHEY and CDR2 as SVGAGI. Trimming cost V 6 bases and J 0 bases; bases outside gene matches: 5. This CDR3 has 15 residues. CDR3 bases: TGTGCCAGCAGCGAGACAGGGGGCAGCTCCTACGAGCAGTACTTC. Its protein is CASSETGGSSYEQYF.

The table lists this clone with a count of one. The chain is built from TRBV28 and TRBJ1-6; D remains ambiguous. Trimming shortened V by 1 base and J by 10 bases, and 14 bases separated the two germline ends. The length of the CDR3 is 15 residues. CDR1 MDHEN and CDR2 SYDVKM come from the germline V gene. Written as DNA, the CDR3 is TGTGCCAGCAGTTTATTTGAGGGCGGAGGATCACCCCTCCACTTT. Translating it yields CASSLFEGGGSPLHF.

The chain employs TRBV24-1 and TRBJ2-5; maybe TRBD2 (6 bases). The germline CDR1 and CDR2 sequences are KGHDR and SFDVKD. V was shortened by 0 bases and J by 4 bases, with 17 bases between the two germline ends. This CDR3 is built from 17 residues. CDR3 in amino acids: CATSDLKGRGGGETQYF. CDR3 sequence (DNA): TGTGCCACCAGTGATTTGAAGGGGCGGGGTGGCGGAGAGACCCAGTACTTC.

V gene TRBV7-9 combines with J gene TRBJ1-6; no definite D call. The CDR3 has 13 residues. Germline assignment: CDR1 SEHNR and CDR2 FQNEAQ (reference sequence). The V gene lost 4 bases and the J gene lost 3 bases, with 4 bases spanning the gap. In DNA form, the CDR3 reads TGTGCCAGCAGCTCAGGCTATAATTCACCCCTCCACTTT. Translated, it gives CASSSGYNSPLHF.

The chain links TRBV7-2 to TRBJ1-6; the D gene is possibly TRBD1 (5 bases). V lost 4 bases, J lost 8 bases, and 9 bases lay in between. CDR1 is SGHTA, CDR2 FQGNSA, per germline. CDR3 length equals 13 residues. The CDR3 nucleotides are TGTGCCAGCAGCTCCGCCAGGGATTCACCCCTCCACTTT. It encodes CASSSARDSPLHF.

The CDR3 region is CSVVGGNYGYTF. In DNA, the CDR3 is TGCAGCGTTGTTGGGGGGAACTATGGCTACACCTTC. This chain joins TRBV29-1 and TRBJ1-2; tentatively, D is TRBD1 (5 bases). The CDR3 totals 12 residues. The germline V gene encodes CDR1 SQVTM and CDR2 ANQGSEA. V was cut by 4 bases and J by 2 bases, with 8 bases left in between.

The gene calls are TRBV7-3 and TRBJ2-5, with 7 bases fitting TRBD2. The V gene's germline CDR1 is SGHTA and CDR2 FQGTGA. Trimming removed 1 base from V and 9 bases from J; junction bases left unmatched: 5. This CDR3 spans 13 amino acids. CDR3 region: CASSLNGREAQYF. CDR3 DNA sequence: TGTGCCAGCAGCTTAAACGGCCGGGAGGCCCAGTACTTC.

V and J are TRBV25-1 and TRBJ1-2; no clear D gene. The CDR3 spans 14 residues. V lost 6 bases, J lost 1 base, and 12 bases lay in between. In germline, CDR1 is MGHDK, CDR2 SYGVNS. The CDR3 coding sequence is TGTGCCAGCAGCATGCCGGACTTTAACTATGGCTACACCTTC. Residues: CASSMPDFNYGYTF.

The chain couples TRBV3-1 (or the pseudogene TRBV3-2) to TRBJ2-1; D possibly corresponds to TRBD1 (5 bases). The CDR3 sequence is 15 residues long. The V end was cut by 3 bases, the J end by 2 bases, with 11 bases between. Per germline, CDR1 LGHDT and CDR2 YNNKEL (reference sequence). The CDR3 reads CASSQVTGPYNEQFF. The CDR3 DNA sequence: TGTGCCAGCAGCCAGGTAACAGGACCCTACAATGAGCAGTTCTTC.

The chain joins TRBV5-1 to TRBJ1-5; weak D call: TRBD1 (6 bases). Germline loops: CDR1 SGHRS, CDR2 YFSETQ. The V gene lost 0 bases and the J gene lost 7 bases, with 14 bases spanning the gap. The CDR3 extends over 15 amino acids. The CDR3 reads CASSLAGQKVQPQHF. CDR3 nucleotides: TGCGCCAGCAGCTTGGCCGGACAGAAAGTACAGCCCCAGCATTTT.

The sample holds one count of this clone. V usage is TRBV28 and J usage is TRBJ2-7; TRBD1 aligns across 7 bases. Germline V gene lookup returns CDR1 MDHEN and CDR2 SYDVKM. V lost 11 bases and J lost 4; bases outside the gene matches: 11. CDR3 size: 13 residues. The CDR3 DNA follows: TGTGCCGCCTCGGGACAGAATAAGTACGAGCAGTACTTC. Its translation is CAASGQNKYEQYF.

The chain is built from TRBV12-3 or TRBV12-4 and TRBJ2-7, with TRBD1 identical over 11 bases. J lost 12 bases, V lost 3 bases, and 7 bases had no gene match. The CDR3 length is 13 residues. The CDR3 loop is CASSLTGTGGLYF. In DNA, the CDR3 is TGTGCCAGCAGTTTGACCGGGACAGGGGGACTGTACTTC.

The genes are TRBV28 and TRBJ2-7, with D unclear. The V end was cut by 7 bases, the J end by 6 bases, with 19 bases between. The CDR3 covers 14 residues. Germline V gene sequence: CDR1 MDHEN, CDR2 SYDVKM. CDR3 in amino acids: CASIGTGRFAEQYF. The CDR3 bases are TGTGCCAGCATTGGCACCGGCAGGTTTGCCGAGCAGTACTTC.

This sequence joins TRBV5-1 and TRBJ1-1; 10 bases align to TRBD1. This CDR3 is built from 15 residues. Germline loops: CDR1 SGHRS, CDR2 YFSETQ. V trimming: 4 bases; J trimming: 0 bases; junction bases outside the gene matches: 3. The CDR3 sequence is CASSAGQGMNTEAFF. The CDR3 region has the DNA TGCGCCAGCAGCGCGGGACAGGGGATGAACACTGAAGCTTTCTTT.

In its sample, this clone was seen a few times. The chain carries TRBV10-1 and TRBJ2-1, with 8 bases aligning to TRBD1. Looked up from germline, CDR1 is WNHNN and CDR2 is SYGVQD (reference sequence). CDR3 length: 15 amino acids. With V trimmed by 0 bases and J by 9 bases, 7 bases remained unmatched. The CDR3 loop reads CASSESDRGAVEQFF. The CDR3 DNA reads TGCGCCAGCAGTGAGTCCGACAGGGGTGCGGTTGAGCAGTTCTTC.

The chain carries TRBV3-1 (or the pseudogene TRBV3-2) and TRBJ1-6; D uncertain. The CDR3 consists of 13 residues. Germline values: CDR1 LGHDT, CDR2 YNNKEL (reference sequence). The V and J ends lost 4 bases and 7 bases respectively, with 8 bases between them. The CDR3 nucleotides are TGTGCCAGCAGCCGGTCCGGGAATTCACCCCTCCACTTT. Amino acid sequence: CASSRSGNSPLHF.

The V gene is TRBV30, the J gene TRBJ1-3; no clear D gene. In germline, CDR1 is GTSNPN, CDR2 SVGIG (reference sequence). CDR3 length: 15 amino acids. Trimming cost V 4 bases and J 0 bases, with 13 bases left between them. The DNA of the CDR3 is TGTGCCTGGACCAGCCGACTGCTCTCTGGAAACACCATATATTTT. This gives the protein CAWTSRLLSGNTIYF.

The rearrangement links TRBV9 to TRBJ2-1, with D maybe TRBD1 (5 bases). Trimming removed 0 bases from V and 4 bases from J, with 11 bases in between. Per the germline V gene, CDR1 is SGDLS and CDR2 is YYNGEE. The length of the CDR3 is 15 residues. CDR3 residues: CASSVGGAIYNEQFF. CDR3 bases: TGTGCCAGCAGCGTAGGGGGCGCCATATACAATGAGCAGTTCTTC.

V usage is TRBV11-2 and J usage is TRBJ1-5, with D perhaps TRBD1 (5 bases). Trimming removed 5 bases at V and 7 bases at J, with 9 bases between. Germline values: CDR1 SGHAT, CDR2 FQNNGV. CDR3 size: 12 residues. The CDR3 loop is CASSRQGQPQHF. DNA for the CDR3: TGTGCCAGCAGCCGTCAGGGCCAGCCCCAGCATTTT.

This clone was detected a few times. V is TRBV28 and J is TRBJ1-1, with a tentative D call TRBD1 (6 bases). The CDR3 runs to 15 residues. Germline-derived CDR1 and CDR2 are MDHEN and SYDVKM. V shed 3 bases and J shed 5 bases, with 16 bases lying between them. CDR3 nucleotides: TGTGCCAGCAGTTTCCTTCACGACAGGAGGACTGAAGCTTTCTTT. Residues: CASSFLHDRRTEAFF.

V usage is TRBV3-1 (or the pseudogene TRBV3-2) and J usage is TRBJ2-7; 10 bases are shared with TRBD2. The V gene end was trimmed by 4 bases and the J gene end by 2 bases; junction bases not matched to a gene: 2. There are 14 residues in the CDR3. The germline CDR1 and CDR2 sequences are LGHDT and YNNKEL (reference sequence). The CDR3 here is CASSRLAGAYEQYF. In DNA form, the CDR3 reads TGTGCCAGCAGCCGTCTAGCGGGAGCCTACGAGCAGTACTTC.

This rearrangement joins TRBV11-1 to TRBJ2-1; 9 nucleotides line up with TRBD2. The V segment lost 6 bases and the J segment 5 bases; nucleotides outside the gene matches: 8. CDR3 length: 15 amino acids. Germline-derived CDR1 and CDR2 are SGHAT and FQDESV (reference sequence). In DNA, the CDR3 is TGTGCCAGCAGTAGTAGCGGGAGAGGAGACAATGAGCAGTTCTTC. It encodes CASSSSGRGDNEQFF.

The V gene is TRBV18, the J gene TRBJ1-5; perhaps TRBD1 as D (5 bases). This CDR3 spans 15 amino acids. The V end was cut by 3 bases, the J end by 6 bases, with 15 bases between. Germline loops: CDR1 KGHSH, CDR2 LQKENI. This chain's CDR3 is CASSPTMAQGQPQHF. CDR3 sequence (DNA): TGTGCCAGCTCACCCACCATGGCCCAGGGTCAGCCCCAGCATTTT.

CDR3: CASSLDRGDQPQHF. CDR3 sequence (DNA): TGTGCCAGCAGTCTGGACAGGGGAGATCAGCCCCAGCATTTT. This rearrangement joins TRBV6-5 to TRBJ1-5, with TRBD1 identical over 9 bases. The CDR3 runs 14 residues. J gave up 5 bases and V 5 bases, and 4 bases lay outside the gene matches. The germline V gene has CDR1 MNHEY and CDR2 SVGAGI.

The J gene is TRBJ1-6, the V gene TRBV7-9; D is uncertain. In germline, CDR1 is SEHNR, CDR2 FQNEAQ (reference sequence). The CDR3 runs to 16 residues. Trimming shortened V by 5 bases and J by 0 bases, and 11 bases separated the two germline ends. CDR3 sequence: CASSPLGSSYNSPLHF. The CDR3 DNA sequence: TGTGCCAGCAGCCCCCTAGGGAGCTCCTATAATTCACCCCTCCACTTT.

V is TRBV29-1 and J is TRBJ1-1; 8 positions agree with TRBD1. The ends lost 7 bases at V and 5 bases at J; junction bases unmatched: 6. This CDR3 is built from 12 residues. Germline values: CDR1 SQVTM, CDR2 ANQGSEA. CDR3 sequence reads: CSGQGIWTEAFF. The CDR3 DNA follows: TGCAGCGGACAGGGGATTTGGACTGAAGCTTTCTTT.

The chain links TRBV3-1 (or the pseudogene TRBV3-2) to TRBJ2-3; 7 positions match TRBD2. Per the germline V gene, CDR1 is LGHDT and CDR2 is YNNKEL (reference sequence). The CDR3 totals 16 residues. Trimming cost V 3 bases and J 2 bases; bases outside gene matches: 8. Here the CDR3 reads CASSQGTNRNTDTQYF. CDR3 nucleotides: TGTGCCAGCAGCCAGGGGACTAACCGAAACACAGATACGCAGTATTTT.

CDR3 DNA sequence: TGTGCCAGCTCACCACAGTCCAGGGACGAGCAGTACTTC. This translates into CASSPQSRDEQYF. The V and J genes are TRBV18 and TRBJ2-7; perhaps TRBD1 as D (5 bases). Deletions cut 1 base from V and 5 bases from J, with 9 bases between. The CDR3 runs 13 residues. In germline, CDR1 is KGHSH, CDR2 LQKENI.

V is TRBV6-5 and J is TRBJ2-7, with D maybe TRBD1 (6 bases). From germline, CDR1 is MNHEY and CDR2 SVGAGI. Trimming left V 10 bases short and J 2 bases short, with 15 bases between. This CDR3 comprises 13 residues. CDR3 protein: CATKSKGAYEQYF. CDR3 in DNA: TGTGCCACCAAATCCAAGGGGGCCTACGAGCAGTACTTC.

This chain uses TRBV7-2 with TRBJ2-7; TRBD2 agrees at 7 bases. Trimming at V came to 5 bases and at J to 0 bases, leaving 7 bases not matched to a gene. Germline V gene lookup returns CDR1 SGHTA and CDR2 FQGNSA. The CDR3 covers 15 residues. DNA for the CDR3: TGTGCCAGCAGCCCGAGCGGGGTTAGCTCCTACGAGCAGTACTTC. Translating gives CASSPSGVSSYEQYF.